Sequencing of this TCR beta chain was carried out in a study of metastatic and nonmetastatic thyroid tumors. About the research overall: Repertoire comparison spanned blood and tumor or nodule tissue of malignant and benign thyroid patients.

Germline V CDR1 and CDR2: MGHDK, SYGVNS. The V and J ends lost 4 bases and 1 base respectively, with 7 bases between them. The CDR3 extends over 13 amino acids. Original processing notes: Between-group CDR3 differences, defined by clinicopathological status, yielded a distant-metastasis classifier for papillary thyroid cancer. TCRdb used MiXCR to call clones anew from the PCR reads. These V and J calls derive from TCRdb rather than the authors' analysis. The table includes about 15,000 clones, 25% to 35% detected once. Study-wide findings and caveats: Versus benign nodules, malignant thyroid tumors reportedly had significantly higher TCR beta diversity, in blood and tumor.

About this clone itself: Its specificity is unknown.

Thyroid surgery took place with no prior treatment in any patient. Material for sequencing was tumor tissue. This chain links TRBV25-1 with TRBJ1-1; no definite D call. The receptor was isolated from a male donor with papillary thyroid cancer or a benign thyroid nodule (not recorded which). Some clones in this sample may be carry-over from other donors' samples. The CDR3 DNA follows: TGTGCCAGCAGTGGTAACAGGAACACTGAAGCTTTCTTT. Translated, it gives CASSGNRNTEAFF.